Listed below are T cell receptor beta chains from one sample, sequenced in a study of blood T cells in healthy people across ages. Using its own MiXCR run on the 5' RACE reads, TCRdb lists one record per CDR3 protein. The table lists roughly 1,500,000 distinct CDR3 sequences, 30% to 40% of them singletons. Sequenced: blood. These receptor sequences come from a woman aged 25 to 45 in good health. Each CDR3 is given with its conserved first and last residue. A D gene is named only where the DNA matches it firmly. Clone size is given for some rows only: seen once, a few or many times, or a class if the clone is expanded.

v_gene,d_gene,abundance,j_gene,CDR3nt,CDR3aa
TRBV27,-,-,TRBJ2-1,TGTGCCCTGAGGGTGGGCAATGAGCAGTTCTTC,CALRVGNEQFF
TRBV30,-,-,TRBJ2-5,TGTGCCTGGAGTGTAAGGCGGCGGCAAGAGACCCAGTACTTC,CAWSVRRRQETQYF
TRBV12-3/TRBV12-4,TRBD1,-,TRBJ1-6,TGTGCCAGCAGTTTACTGGGACAGGGTTCACCCCTCCACTTT,CASSLLGQGSPLHF
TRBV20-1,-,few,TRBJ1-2,TGCAGTACTAATCCGGACAGACGATATGGCTACACCTTC,CSTNPDRRYGYTF
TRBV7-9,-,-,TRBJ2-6,TGTGCCAGCAGCCAACAGCTCTCTGGGGCCAACGTCCTGACTTTC,CASSQQLSGANVLTF
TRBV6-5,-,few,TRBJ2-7,TGTGCCAGCAGCCGGACAGTGGGGGCCTACGAGCAGTACTTC,CASSRTVGAYEQYF
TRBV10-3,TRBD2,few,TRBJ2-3,TGTGCCATCAGTGCTACGCGGGAGGGAACAGATACGCAGTATTTT,CAISATREGTDTQYF
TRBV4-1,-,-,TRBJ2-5,TGCGCCAGCAGCCGCCGCCTGGGGGCCCAAGAGACCCAGTACTTC,CASSRRLGAQETQYF
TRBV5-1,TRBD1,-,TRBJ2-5,TGCGCCAGCAGCTTGGGGGACAGGGATGTGGGGACCCAGTACTTC,CASSLGDRDVGTQYF
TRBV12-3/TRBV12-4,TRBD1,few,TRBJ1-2,TGTGCCAGCAGTACCCTCCGGGACAGGGGGTATGGCTACACCTTC,CASSTLRDRGYGYTF
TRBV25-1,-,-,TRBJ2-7,TGTGCCAGCAGTGTCAACGACGAGCAGTACTTC,CASSVNDEQYF
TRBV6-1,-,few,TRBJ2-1,TGTGCCAGCAGCCACGAGGCGGATAGCTCCTACAATGAGCAGTTCTTC,CASSHEADSSYNEQFF
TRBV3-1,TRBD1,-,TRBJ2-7,TGTGCCAGCGCTCCGGGACAGGGGGCCTACGAGCAGTACTTC,CASAPGQGAYEQYF
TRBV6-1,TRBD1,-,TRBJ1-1,TGTGCCATTCGGCGAGGGGGCATGAACACTGAAGCTTTCTTT,CAIRRGGMNTEAFF
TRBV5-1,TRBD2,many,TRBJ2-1,TGTGCCAGCAGTCACGGGACTAGCGGTTACAATGAGCAGTTCTTC,CASSHGTSGYNEQFF
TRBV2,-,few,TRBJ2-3,TGTGCCAGCCTACGGGGCCTTAACACAGATACGCAGTATTTT,CASLRGLNTDTQYF
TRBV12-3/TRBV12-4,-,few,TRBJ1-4,TGTGCCAGCAGTTTTCGGGAAAAACTGTTTTTT,CASSFREKLFF
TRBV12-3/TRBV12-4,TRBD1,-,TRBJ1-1,TGTGCCAGCAGTTTAGAGGAGGGGGCTGCTTTCTTT,CASSLEEGAAFF
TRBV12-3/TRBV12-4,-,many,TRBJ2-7,TGTGCCAGCAGGACTTCGAAGAATCTTTACGAGCAGTACTTC,CASRTSKNLYEQYF
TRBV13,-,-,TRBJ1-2,TGTGCCAGCAGCCCCGAGGCTTCCTACAACTATGGCTACACCTTC,CASSPEASYNYGYTF
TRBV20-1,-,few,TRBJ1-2,TGCAGTGCCATCCCAGGCGGGCGGGGTGGCTACACCTTC,CSAIPGGRGGYTF
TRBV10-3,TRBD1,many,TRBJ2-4,TGTGCCATCAGTAAAGGCGGACAGGGGGAGGCAAACATTCAGTACTTC,CAISKGGQGEANIQYF
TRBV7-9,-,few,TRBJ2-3,TGTGCCAGCAGCCCCCTTGCGACGGTGGCGCAGTATTTT,CASSPLATVAQYF
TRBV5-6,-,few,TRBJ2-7,TGTGCCAGCAGCGCGAACCACTACGAGCAGTACTTC,CASSANHYEQYF
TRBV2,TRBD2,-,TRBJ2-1,TGTGCCAGCAGTGTTGAAGGACTAGCCGCGTATGAGCAGTTCTTC,CASSVEGLAAYEQFF
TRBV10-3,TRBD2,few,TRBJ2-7,TGTGCCATCAGTGCGGGGGGGCAGTCCTACGAGCAGTACTTC,CAISAGGQSYEQYF
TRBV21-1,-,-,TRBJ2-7,TGTGCCAGCAGCAAAGCGGACCACGACGCCGACGAGCAGTACTTC,CASSKADHDADEQYF